This T cell receptor beta chain was captured in a study of cytomegalovirus exposure and HLA in healthy donors. Study-wide results and limits: Both high specificity and high sensitivity reportedly marked the classifier's diagnosis of cytomegalovirus status.

CDR3 size: 11 residues. Germline CDR1 WSHSY, CDR2 SAAADI. V gave up 10 bases and J gave up 2 bases, with 8 bases separating them. A word on this clone: What it recognizes is unknown.

PCR involved 60 Vbeta and 13 Jbeta primers. In the original workflow: Among the unique TCR beta chains that a later analysis counted, 70 million to 85 million in all, 9.5 million to 12 million were shared. Assay used: immunoSEQ multiplex PCR; TCRdb lists only in-frame clones, some missing. V, J and clone size are those of that table, while D and trimming were read from the DNA. Among roughly 200,000 clones listed, around 77% were seen once. The chain joins TRBV10-2 to TRBJ2-5; weak D call: TRBD1 (6 bases). The receptor comes from a man in his 60s in good health and CMV-seronegative. Sample: PBMCs. Here the CDR3 DNA reads TGCGCCACCGGACAGCAAGAGACCCAGTACTTC. Protein product: CATGQQETQYF.